This T cell receptor beta chain is drawn from a study of T cell repertoires in cytomegalovirus infection. Trimming left V 6 bases short and J 2 bases short, with 19 bases between. Per germline, CDR1 MNHEY and CDR2 SVGEGT. The CDR3 loop spans 16 amino acids. TCRdb independently ran MiXCR on the reads; one entry per CDR3 protein. Among approximately 50,000 distinct CDR3 sequences, around 20% were seen once, and the ten largest hold over 75%. Note on this clonotype: Antigen: not known.

The rearrangement joins TRBV6-2 or TRBV6-3 to TRBJ1-2; no reliable D call. The specimen was CD8+ T cells from cultured PBMCs, collected from culture after CMV antigen stimulation. The clonotype was recovered from a human donor in good health (CMV status not recorded). Some clones in this sample may be carry-over from other donors' samples. CDR3 DNA: TGTGCCAGCAGCCCCATCGGCGGCAGGAGAAACTATGGCTACACCTTC. Translating it yields CASSPIGGRRNYGYTF.